The 2 T cell receptor beta chains in this list originate from one sample, sequenced in a study of T cell repertoires in cytomegalovirus infection (dated by TCRdb to between 2017 and 2020). Instrument used: Illumina HiSeq 1500. The public sequencing data were trimmed at Q25 with fastp and processed into clonotypes with MiXCR by TCRdb, which kept only in-frame beta chains. Merged by CDR3 protein, the rows form single entries marked with the most common genes and DNA. The sample profile shows about 260,000 distinct CDR3 sequences; roughly an eighth of them were found once. The ten biggest clones cover around 9.5% of the sample. The sequencing sample was made of PBMCs. These receptors originate from a human donor in good health (CMV status not recorded). Some clones in this sample may be carry-over from other donors' samples.

The sample holds many counts of this clonotype. The chain joins TRBV6-2 or TRBV6-3 to TRBJ1-1; D is ambiguous. The CDR3 length is 15 residues. Trimming stripped 2 bases from V and 5 bases from J, with 15 bases between. Germline values: CDR1 MNHEY, CDR2 SVGEGT. The DNA of the CDR3 is TGTGCCAGCAGTTACCCTCAAGATCGGAGGACTGAAGCTTTCTTT. Protein product: CASSYPQDRRTEAFF.

V and J are TRBV20-1 and TRBJ1-2; D unresolved. CDR1 and CDR2 from the germline V gene are DFQATT and SNEGSKA (reference sequence). This CDR3 has 8 amino acids. CDR3 nucleotide sequence: TGCATGTTCGATGGCTACACCTTC. Amino acid sequence: CMFDGYTF.